The clone carrying this T cell receptor (beta chain) was seen just once. This entry belongs to a study of blood T cell repertoires in COVID-19. Per the germline V gene, CDR1 is SGHTA and CDR2 is FQGNSA. Trimming removed 6 bases at V and 2 bases at J, with 12 bases between. The CDR3 contains 14 residues. Using immunoSEQ multiplex PCR, the repertoire was profiled, and TCRdb retains in-frame clones only, with some absent. The sample shows some 260,000 clones, approximately 91% of them seen only once. What was sequenced was peripheral blood. The rearrangement links TRBV7-2 to TRBJ2-3, with D possibly matching TRBD2 (6 bases). This receptor was obtained from a human donor in a cohort sampled during active COVID-19. CDR3 loop: CASSSGVSTDTQYF. The DNA of the CDR3 is TGTGCCAGCAGTTCGGGGGTTTCCACAGATACGCAGTATTTT.